This T cell receptor beta chain stems from a study of blood T cell repertoires in COVID-19. Study background: Material from acute and convalescent COVID-19 was sourced from the United States, Italy and Spain. In each case, the material was cDNA or gDNA derived from T cells, B-cell-depleted T cells, or PBMCs.

Authors' data handling: Estimation of nucleated cell counts relied on the amplification of reference gene primers. This table comes from immunoSEQ multiplex PCR, and its TCRdb copy is limited to in-frame clones, with some not included. V and J calls and clone size are given by that table; D and trimming were obtained from the DNA. The data show some 250,000 clones, approximately 86% seen once. CDR1 is LGHDT, CDR2 YNNKEL, per germline (reference sequence). V shed 2 bases and J 9 bases; nucleotides not matched to a gene: 6. The CDR3 has 14 amino acids. J is TRBJ2-1 and V is TRBV3-1 (or the pseudogene TRBV3-2); 8 nucleotides agree with TRBD2. This clonotype originated in a woman aged 25-40 years who had recovered from COVID-19. The sequencing input was peripheral blood. Here the CDR3 reads CASSQWGSGVEQFF. The DNA of the CDR3 is TGTGCCAGCAGCCAATGGGGTAGCGGGGTTGAGCAGTTCTTC.